The entry that follows covers one T cell receptor beta chain sequence. Its antigen is unknown. This record belongs to a study of OX40 agonist ivuxolimab in advanced cancers. Overall study: Aged roughly 23 to 90 with a mean of 60 years, they were less than 90% male. The eligibility criteria allowed prior anti-PD-1, anti-PD-L1 or anti-CTLA-4 therapy, and about 40% had some. Findings and limits, study-wide: Expanded clones tended on average to be more numerous among CD8+ T cells than CD4+.

Blood got drawn at baseline, again on cycle 4 day 1, and then on cycle 7 day 1. Only in-frame clones appear in the TCRdb table, and some are missing; sequencing was by immunoSEQ multiplex PCR. Counted here are tens of thousands of clones, approximately 86% occurring once; the ten biggest clones make up 1.1%. This clonotype was obtained from an adult with an advanced solid tumor such as melanoma, head and neck, liver or kidney cancer. Here the sequenced sample was CD4+ or CD8+ T cells sorted from blood, taken in a trial of the OX40 agonist ivuxolimab.

The CDR3 here is CASSSAGTDTQYF. DNA for the CDR3: TGTGCCAGCAGCTCAGCGGGTACAGATACGCAGTATTTT. The chain uses TRBV5-8 and TRBJ2-3, with D possibly TRBD2 on 6 matching bases. This CDR3 spans 13 amino acids. Per germline, CDR1 SGHTS and CDR2 YDEGEE. Trimming left V 3 bases short and J 3 bases short, with 8 bases between.